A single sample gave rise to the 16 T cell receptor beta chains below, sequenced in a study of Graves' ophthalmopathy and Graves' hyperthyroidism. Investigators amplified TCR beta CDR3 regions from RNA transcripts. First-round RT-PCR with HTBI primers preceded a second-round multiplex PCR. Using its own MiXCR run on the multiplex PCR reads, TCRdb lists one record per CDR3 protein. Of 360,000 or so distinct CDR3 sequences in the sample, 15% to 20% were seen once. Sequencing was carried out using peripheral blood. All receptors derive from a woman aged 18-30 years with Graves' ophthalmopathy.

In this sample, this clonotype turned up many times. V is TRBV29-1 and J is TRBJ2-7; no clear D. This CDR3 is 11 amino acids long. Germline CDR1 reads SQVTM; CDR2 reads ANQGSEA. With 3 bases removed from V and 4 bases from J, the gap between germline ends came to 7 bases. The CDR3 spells CSVDLGYEQYF. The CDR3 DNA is TGCAGCGTTGATCTGGGATACGAGCAGTACTTC.

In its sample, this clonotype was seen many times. CDR3 region: CAWSRDSRRGNTIYF. The DNA for the CDR3 is TGTGCCTGGAGCCGGGACAGCCGAAGAGGAAACACCATATATTTT. The chain carries TRBV30 and TRBJ1-3, with 7 bases fitting TRBD1. V gave up 3 bases and J gave up 4 bases; unmatched junction bases: 9. CDR1 and CDR2 (germline): GTSNPN, SVGIG (reference sequence). The CDR3 has 15 residues.

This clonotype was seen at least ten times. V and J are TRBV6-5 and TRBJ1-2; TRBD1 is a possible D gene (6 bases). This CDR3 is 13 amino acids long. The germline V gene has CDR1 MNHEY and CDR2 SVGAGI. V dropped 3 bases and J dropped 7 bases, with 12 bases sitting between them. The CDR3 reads CASSYRTGSGYTF. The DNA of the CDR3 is TGTGCCAGCAGTTATCGAACAGGGAGTGGCTACACCTTC.

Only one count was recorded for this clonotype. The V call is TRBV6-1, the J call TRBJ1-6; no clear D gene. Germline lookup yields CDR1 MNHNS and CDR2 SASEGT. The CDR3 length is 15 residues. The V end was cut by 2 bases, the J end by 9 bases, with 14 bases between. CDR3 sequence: CASSEIQGRISPLHF. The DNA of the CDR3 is TGTGCCAGCAGTGAAATTCAAGGCAGGATTTCACCCCTCCACTTT.

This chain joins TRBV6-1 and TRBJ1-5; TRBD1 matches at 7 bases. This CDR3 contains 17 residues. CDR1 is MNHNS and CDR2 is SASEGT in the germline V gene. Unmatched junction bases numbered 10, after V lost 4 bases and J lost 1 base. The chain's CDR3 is CASSADRVRTSNQPQHF. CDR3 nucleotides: TGTGCCAGCAGTGCCGACAGGGTAAGGACCAGCAATCAGCCCCAGCATTTT.

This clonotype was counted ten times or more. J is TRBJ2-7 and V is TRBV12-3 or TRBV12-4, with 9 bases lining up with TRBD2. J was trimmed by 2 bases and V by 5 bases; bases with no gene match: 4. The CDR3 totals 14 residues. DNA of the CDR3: TGTGCCAGCAGTCCGCTAGCGGGGACCTACGAGCAGTACTTC. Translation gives CASSPLAGTYEQYF.

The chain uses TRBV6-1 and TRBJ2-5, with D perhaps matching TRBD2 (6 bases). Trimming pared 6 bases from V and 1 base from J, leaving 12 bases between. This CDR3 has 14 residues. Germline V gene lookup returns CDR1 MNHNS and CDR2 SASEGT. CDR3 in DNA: TGTGCCAGCAGCCCGGGACTCATCCAAGAGACCCAGTACTTC. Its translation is CASSPGLIQETQYF.

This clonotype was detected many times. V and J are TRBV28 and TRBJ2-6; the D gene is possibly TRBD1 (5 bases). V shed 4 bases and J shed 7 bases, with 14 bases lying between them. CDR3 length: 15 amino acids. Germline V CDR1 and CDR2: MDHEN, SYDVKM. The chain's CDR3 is CASSSRGTPANVLTF. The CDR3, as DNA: TGTGCCAGCAGTTCTAGGGGCACTCCCGCCAACGTCCTGACTTTC.

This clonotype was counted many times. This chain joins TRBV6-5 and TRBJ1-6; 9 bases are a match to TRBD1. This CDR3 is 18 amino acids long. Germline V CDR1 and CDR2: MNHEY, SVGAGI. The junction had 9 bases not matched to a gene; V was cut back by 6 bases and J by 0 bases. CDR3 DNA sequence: TGTGCCAGCAGCGACTCCGGGACAGGGAGCTCCTATAATTCACCCCTCCACTTT. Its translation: CASSDSGTGSSYNSPLHF.

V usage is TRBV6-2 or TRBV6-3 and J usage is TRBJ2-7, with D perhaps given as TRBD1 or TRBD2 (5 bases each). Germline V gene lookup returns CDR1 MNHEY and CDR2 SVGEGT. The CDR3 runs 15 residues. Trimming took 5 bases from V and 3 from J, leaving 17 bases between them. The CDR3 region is CASSKNSGRLYEQYF. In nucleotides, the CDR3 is TGTGCCAGCAGTAAAAACTCGGGACGGCTCTACGAGCAGTACTTC.

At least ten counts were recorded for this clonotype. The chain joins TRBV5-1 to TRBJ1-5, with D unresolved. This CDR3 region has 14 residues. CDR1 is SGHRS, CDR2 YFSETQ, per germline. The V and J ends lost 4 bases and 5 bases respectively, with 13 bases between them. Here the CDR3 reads CASSPGGRDQPQHF. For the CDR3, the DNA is TGCGCCAGCAGCCCCGGAGGGCGGGATCAGCCCCAGCATTTT.

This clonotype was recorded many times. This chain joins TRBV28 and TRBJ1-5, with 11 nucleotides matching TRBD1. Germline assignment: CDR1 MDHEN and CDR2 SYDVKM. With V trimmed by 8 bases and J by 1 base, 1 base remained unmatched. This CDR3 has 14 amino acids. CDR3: CASWDRGSNQPQHF. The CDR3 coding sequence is TGTGCCAGCTGGGACAGGGGGAGCAATCAGCCCCAGCATTTT.

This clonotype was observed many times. The CDR3 protein is CASSFDGNNYGYTF. The CDR3 DNA reads as TGTGCCAGCAGTTTTGACGGAAATAACTATGGCTACACCTTC. The V gene is TRBV5-8, the J gene TRBJ1-2; D unresolved. Trimming shortened V by 5 bases and J by 1 base, and 12 bases separated the two germline ends. Germline V gives CDR1 SGHTS, CDR2 YDEGEE. The CDR3 contains 14 residues.

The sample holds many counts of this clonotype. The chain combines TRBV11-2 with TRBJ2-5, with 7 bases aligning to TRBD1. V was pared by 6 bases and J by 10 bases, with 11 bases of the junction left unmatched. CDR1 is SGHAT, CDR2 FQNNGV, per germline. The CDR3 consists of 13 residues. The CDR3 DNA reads TGTGCCAGCAGTAGACAGGGATACGCATTCCAGTACTTC. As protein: CASSRQGYAFQYF.

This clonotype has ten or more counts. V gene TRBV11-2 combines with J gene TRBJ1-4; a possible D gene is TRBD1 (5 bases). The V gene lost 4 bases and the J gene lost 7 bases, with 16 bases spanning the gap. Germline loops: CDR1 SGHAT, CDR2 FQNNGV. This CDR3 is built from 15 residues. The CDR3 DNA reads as TGTGCCAGCAGCTCCAAAGGGGATGGTGGTGAAAAACTGTTTTTT. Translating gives CASSSKGDGGEKLFF.

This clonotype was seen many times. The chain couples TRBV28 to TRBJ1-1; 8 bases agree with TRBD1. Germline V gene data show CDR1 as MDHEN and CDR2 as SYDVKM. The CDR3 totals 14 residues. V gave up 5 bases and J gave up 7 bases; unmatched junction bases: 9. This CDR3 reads CASSPTGEQVEAFF. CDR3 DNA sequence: TGTGCCAGCAGTCCGACAGGGGAACAGGTTGAAGCTTTCTTT.